The TCR beta chain described here comes from a study of OX40 agonist ivuxolimab in advanced cancers. Study overall: Given to patients was ivuxolimab, an agonistic anti-OX40 (CD134) antibody. Each dose-escalation patient presented with hepatocellular carcinoma, melanoma, renal cell or head and neck cancer. Among those enrolled, mean age was around 60 years (range about 23 to 85) and 70% to 85% were male.

The method was immunoSEQ multiplex PCR; TCRdb's version includes in-frame clones alone and lacks a portion of them. The table has about 45,000 clones, approximately 91% seen once; the top ten hold over 15%. The study, taken as a whole, reports: CD8+ T cells were the subset that, on average, had more expanded clones than CD4+.

A remark on this clone: Antigen: not known.

This clonotype originated in an adult with an advanced solid tumor such as melanoma, head and neck, liver or kidney cancer. Sequencing used CD4+ or CD8+ T cells sorted from blood, obtained in a trial of the OX40 agonist ivuxolimab.

CDR3 bases: TGTGCCAGTTCGGACCCCACAGATACGCAGTATTTT. Translated: CASSDPTDTQYF. V is TRBV5-4 and J is TRBJ2-3, with D unresolved. Germline V CDR1 and CDR2: SGHNT, YYREEE (reference sequence). V was pared by 8 bases and J by 2 bases, with 9 bases between. The CDR3 loop spans 12 amino acids.